These 22 T cell receptor beta chains share one sample of origin, sequenced in a study of cytomegalovirus exposure and HLA in healthy donors (dated by TCRdb to 2017 to 2019). Receptor amplification or capture employed the immunoSEQ multiplex PCR assay. The source is immuneACCESS, and TCRdb retained only in-frame sequences with V and J called. Part of the clones is not carried over; for the studies checked, unresolved V genes explain less than half of this, and the remainder is unexplained. The sample table lists 55,000 to 65,000 clones, 90% of them with a count of one. The biggest ten clones account for more than 0.85% of the sample. The sample consisted of PBMCs. The receptors stem from a man between 18 and 29 years old in good health and CMV-seronegative.

This clone was picked up one time. The genes are TRBV5-5 and TRBJ2-7, with a weak D call TRBD2 (6 bases). Germline values: CDR1 SGHKS, CDR2 YYEKEE (reference sequence). V was shortened by 2 bases and J by 4 bases, with 10 bases between the two germline ends. The CDR3 spans 13 residues. The CDR3: CASSLSLAYEQYF. CDR3 coding DNA: TGTGCCAGCAGCTTATCACTAGCTTACGAGCAGTACTTC. Full variable domain (rest looked up from reference TRBV5-5 and TRBJ2-7): DAGVTQSPTHLIKTRGQQVTLRCSPISGHKSVSWYQQVLGQGPQFIFQYYEKEERGRGNFPDRFSARQFPNYSSELNVNALLLGDSALYLCASSLSLAYEQYFGPGTRLTVT.

CDR3 residues: CASSLGDRRDTEAFF. The CDR3 coding sequence is TGCGCCAGCAGCTTGGGAGATCGGAGGGACACTGAAGCTTTCTTT. The gene calls are TRBV5-1 and TRBJ1-1; unclear D gene. V was pared by 0 bases and J by 3 bases, with 12 bases between. Germline values: CDR1 SGHRS, CDR2 YFSETQ. The CDR3 runs 15 residues.

This chain uses TRBV4-1 with TRBJ2-2; 7 nucleotides agree with TRBD2. J gave up 2 bases and V 0 bases, and 9 bases lay outside the gene matches. The CDR3 is made up of 18 amino acids. Per the germline V gene, CDR1 is MGHRA and CDR2 is YSYEKL. The CDR3 spells CASSQDNALAVNTGELFF. The CDR3 DNA follows: TGCGCCAGCAGCCAAGATAATGCCCTAGCGGTAAACACCGGGGAGCTGTTTTTT.

The V call is TRBV5-8, the J call TRBJ2-1, with 9 bases identical to TRBD2. CDR1 and CDR2 (germline): SGHTS, YDEGEE. The ends lost 2 bases at V and 6 bases at J; junction bases unmatched: 6. The length of the CDR3 is 15 residues. The CDR3 sequence is CASSFMGLAPNEQFF. CDR3 bases: TGTGCCAGCAGCTTTATGGGACTAGCACCCAATGAGCAGTTCTTC.

The rearrangement uses TRBV11-3 and TRBJ1-1; 8 bases are a match to TRBD1. Losses at the gene ends were 5 bases for V and 8 bases for J; bases not matched to a gene: 4. There are 12 residues in the CDR3. The V gene's germline CDR1 is SGHNT and CDR2 YENEEA. This CDR3 is CASSKTGVEAFF. For the CDR3, the DNA is TGTGCCAGCAGCAAGACAGGGGTAGAAGCTTTCTTT.

The rearrangement uses TRBV6-6 and TRBJ2-7, with TRBD2 matching over 9 bases. Germline CDR1 and CDR2: MNHNY and SVGAGI (reference sequence). V shed 0 bases and J 7 bases; nucleotides not matched to a gene: 7. CDR3 length equals 15 residues. The CDR3 nucleotides read TGTGCCAGCAGTTACTCGTCGCAGCGGGGGGTTGAGCAGTACTTC. Its protein product is CASSYSSQRGVEQYF.

The chain carries TRBV5-1 and TRBJ1-1, with D maybe TRBD1 (6 bases). V dropped 0 bases and J dropped 3 bases, with 6 bases sitting between them. The CDR3 is 13 residues long. Per germline, CDR1 SGHRS and CDR2 YFSETQ. The CDR3 DNA follows: TGCGCCAGCAGCTTGGCAGGGGACACTGAAGCTTTCTTT. This gives the protein CASSLAGDTEAFF.

The J gene is TRBJ2-5, the V gene TRBV29-1; maybe TRBD2 (6 bases). This CDR3 is 12 amino acids long. Trimming took 3 bases from V and 6 from J, leaving 11 bases between them. Per germline, CDR1 SQVTM and CDR2 ANQGSEA. DNA of the CDR3: TGCAGCGTTGATGGGGGGAGAAAGACCCAGTACTTC. Encoded protein: CSVDGGRKTQYF.

V and J are TRBV11-2 and TRBJ1-2; D gene unclear. This CDR3 has 15 residues. Germline V gives CDR1 SGHAT, CDR2 FQNNGV. V was clipped by 1 base and J by 2 bases, with 11 bases between them. The CDR3 reads CASSLVGGPNYGYTF. The DNA for the CDR3 is TGTGCCAGCAGCTTAGTTGGAGGGCCAAACTATGGCTACACCTTC.

The rearrangement joins TRBV28 to TRBJ2-5; 10 nucleotides line up with TRBD1. The germline gives CDR1 MDHEN, CDR2 SYDVKM. This CDR3 contains 15 residues. Trimming at V came to 6 bases and at J to 4 bases, leaving 8 bases not matched to a gene. CDR3 in amino acids: CASSPTGTGAETQYF. CDR3 DNA sequence: TGTGCCAGCAGCCCGACAGGGACAGGGGCAGAGACCCAGTACTTC.

This clone was counted between two and nine times. V and J are TRBV6-1 and TRBJ2-7; D is possibly TRBD1 (5 bases). The CDR3 sequence is 15 residues long. The V end lost 7 bases, the J end lost 0 bases, and 16 bases lay between the germline ends. Per germline, CDR1 MNHNS and CDR2 SASEGT. The CDR3 protein is CASTDRAGLSYEQYF. CDR3 DNA: TGTGCCAGCACCGACCGGGCAGGGCTCTCCTACGAGCAGTACTTC.

The V gene is TRBV19, the J gene TRBJ1-5; TRBD1 is a possible D gene (6 bases). Per germline, CDR1 LNHDA and CDR2 SQIVND (reference sequence). CDR3 length: 16 residues. V lost 4 bases to trimming and J lost 1 base, with 14 bases between them. The CDR3 DNA reads TGTGCCAGTAGTAGTGAGACAGGCAGAAGCAATCAGCCCCAGCATTTT. It is translated as CASSSETGRSNQPQHF.

The V gene is TRBV27, the J gene TRBJ1-2, with a tentative D call TRBD1 (5 bases). The V and J ends lost 2 bases and 3 bases respectively, with 16 bases between them. Looked up from germline, CDR1 is MNHEY and CDR2 is SMNVEV (reference sequence). CDR3 length: 16 amino acids. The CDR3 coding sequence is TGTGCCAGCAGTTTAGCTGGGGGGATTGGGGACTATGGCTACACCTTC. It codes for CASSLAGGIGDYGYTF.

The chain joins TRBV27 to TRBJ2-1; TRBD2 matches 12 bases. Germline loops: CDR1 MNHEY, CDR2 SMNVEV (reference sequence). The junction had 16 bases not matched to a gene; V was cut back by 6 bases and J by 4 bases. The CDR3 extends over 19 amino acids. CDR3 sequence (DNA): TGTGCCAGCAGAGCATGGGTTCAAACCGGGACTAGCGGGTACAATGAGCAGTTCTTC. Its translation: CASRAWVQTGTSGYNEQFF.

The rearrangement joins TRBV19 to TRBJ2-7; no firm D call. The CDR3 length is 12 residues. The V end was cut by 5 bases, the J end by 1 base, with 6 bases between. Germline V gives CDR1 LNHDA, CDR2 SQIVND (reference sequence). CDR3 bases: TGTGCCAGTAGTTCGACATCCTACGAGCAGTACTTC. Translation: CASSSTSYEQYF.

The chain joins TRBV13 to TRBJ1-5; a possible D gene is TRBD1 (6 bases). Germline values: CDR1 PRHDT, CDR2 FYEKMQ (reference sequence). V was trimmed by 5 bases and J by 1 base, leaving 12 bases between them. The CDR3 covers 15 residues. The CDR3: CASSQGYTSNQPQHF. The CDR3 bases are TGTGCCAGCAGCCAGGGGTATACGAGCAATCAGCCCCAGCATTTT.

The chain has TRBV7-3 and TRBJ2-3, with 11 bases lining up with TRBD1. The V gene's germline CDR1 is SGHTA and CDR2 FQGTGA. V was pared by 4 bases and J by 4 bases, with 4 bases of the junction left unmatched. The CDR3 totals 15 residues. In nucleotides, the CDR3 is TGTGCCAGCAGCTCGGGGACAGGGGGGCCAGATACGCAGTATTTT. This translates into CASSSGTGGPDTQYF.

The chain employs TRBV23-1 and TRBJ1-5; 10 bases are shared with TRBD1. TRBV23-1 is an ORF, with its function uncertain. After removal of 4 bases from V and 4 bases from J, the junction contained 4 bases not matched to a gene. CDR3 length: 15 amino acids. The CDR3 DNA reads as TGCGCCAGCAGTCGAGAGGACAGGGGGAATCAGCCCCAGCATTTT. Translating gives CASSREDRGNQPQHF.

The chain links TRBV11-2 to TRBJ2-1, with 8 bases that match TRBD2. V shed 4 bases and J 8 bases; nucleotides not matched to a gene: 13. In germline, CDR1 is SGHAT, CDR2 FQNNGV. There are 16 residues in the CDR3. DNA for the CDR3: TGTGCCAGCAGCTCGACGCTAGCGGGCCTGATGGATGAGCAGTTCTTC. Its translation is CASSSTLAGLMDEQFF. The entire variable domain, with the rest obtained from reference TRBV11-2 and TRBJ2-1, is as follows: EAGVAQSPRYKIIEKRQSVAFWCNPISGHATLYWYQQILGQGPKLLIQFQNNGVVDDSQLPKDRFSAERLKGVDSTLKIQPAKLEDSAVYLCASSSTLAGLMDEQFFGPGTRLTVL.

V and J are TRBV25-1 and TRBJ1-4; D is perhaps TRBD1 (6 bases). V gave up 5 bases and J gave up 3 bases, with 16 bases separating them. CDR3 length equals 16 residues. Germline assignment: CDR1 MGHDK and CDR2 SYGVNS. For the CDR3, the DNA is TGTGCCAGCAGTTCCCCAGGACAGACAGCTAATGAAAAACTGTTTTTT. Its protein product is CASSSPGQTANEKLFF.

This chain joins TRBV27 and TRBJ2-7; 7 nucleotides agree with TRBD2. The CDR3 spans 14 residues. J lost 0 bases, V lost 6 bases, and 5 bases had no gene match. CDR1 is MNHEY and CDR2 is SMNVEV in the germline V gene (reference sequence). The CDR3 region has the DNA TGTGCCAGCAGGGCGCGGGGGACCTCCTACGAGCAGTACTTC. Translating gives CASRARGTSYEQYF.

The CDR3 nucleotides are TGTGCCATCAGCCTGACAGGGGATGATTTGAGGACTGAAGCTTTCTTT. This translates into CAISLTGDDLRTEAFF. The chain recombines TRBV10-3 with TRBJ1-1; the match to TRBD1 covers 8 bases. V lost 6 bases and J lost 5; bases outside the gene matches: 14. The CDR3 runs 16 residues. Germline V gene data show CDR1 as ENHRY and CDR2 as SYGVKD.